Presented here are 12 T cell receptor beta chains from one specimen sequenced in a study of cytomegalovirus exposure and HLA in healthy donors. Primers for the PCR totalled 60 Vbeta and 13 Jbeta. Data came from immunoSEQ multiplex PCR; TCRdb stores just in-frame clones and leaves some out. The sample comprises around 100,000 clones, about four fifths of which are singletons, and around 5.2% rests with the top ten. Sequencing was done on a sample of PBMCs. The receptor source for this set is a man aged 40-55 years in good health and CMV-seropositive.

The chain recombines TRBV19 with TRBJ1-2, with 8 bases identical to TRBD1. Germline V lookup: CDR1 LNHDA, CDR2 SQIVND (reference sequence). The trim removed 7 bases at V and 6 bases at J, leaving 19 bases unmatched. The CDR3 has 17 residues. The CDR3 loop is CASTQGASELLYDGYTF. In DNA, the CDR3 is TGTGCCAGTACCCAGGGGGCGTCAGAGCTTCTCTATGATGGCTACACCTTC.

Note on this clone: This specimen includes other DNA sequences encoding the same CDR3. The CDR3 DNA reads TGCGCCAGCAGCTTGGGACTAGCCAATGAGCAGTTCTTC. Translated, it gives CASSLGLANEQFF. The chain links TRBV5-1 to TRBJ2-1; TRBD2 matches at 7 bases. The CDR3 loop spans 13 amino acids. The V gene end was trimmed by 0 bases and the J gene end by 6 bases; junction bases not matched to a gene: 0. CDR1 and CDR2 from the germline V gene are SGHRS and YFSETQ.

The chain links TRBV4-2 to TRBJ2-3; 12 bases match TRBD2. The ends lost 4 bases at V and 2 bases at J; junction bases unmatched: 7. The V gene's germline CDR1 is LGHNA and CDR2 YNFKEQ. This CDR3 is built from 17 residues. This CDR3 reads CASSPRLAGDYTDTQYF. The CDR3 nucleotides read TGTGCCAGCAGCCCCCGACTAGCGGGAGACTACACAGATACGCAGTATTTT.

V and J are TRBV11-2 and TRBJ1-2; tentative D call: TRBD1 (5 bases). The length of the CDR3 is 15 residues. V was clipped by 5 bases and J by 1 base, with 14 bases between them. From germline, CDR1 is SGHAT and CDR2 FQNNGV. CDR3 coding DNA: TGTGCCAGCAGCCCCAACGCGCAGGGTAACTATGGCTACACCTTC. Protein: CASSPNAQGNYGYTF.

The rearrangement uses TRBV2 and TRBJ1-5; D gene ambiguous. Germline CDR1 SNHLY, CDR2 FYNNEI. The CDR3 has 12 residues. V lost 4 bases and J lost 6, with 7 bases in between. The CDR3 region is CASSGGGQPQHF. The CDR3 DNA reads TGTGCCAGCAGTGGAGGCGGTCAGCCCCAGCATTTT.

The gene calls are TRBV5-1 and TRBJ1-2, with TRBD1 as a possible D gene (5 bases). The V gene's germline CDR1 is SGHRS and CDR2 YFSETQ. V shed 0 bases and J shed 5 bases, with 8 bases lying between them. CDR3 size: 13 residues. The CDR3 loop is CASSLAAGYGYTF. CDR3 sequence (DNA): TGCGCCAGCAGCTTGGCGGCAGGGTATGGCTACACCTTC.

The chain recombines TRBV2 with TRBJ1-2, with D possibly matching TRBD1 (6 bases). Trimming pared 4 bases from V and 6 bases from J, leaving 15 bases between. Germline assignment: CDR1 SNHLY and CDR2 FYNNEI. The CDR3 length is 14 residues. The CDR3 loop reads CASSVEQGNDGYTF. The DNA for the CDR3 is TGTGCCAGCAGTGTAGAACAGGGCAACGATGGCTACACCTTC.

The chain combines TRBV30 with TRBJ2-2; D possibly corresponds to TRBD1 (5 bases). Trimming removed 3 bases from V and 8 bases from J, with 7 bases in between. Germline loops: CDR1 GTSNPN, CDR2 SVGIG (reference sequence). The CDR3 contains 11 residues. CDR3 nucleotides: TGTGCCTGGAGCAGGGCAGGGGAGCTGTTTTTT. Protein: CAWSRAGELFF. The variable domain in full, completed from reference TRBV30 and TRBJ2-2, reads SQTIHQWPATLVQPVGSPLSLECTVEGTSNPNLYWYRQAAGRGLQLLFYSVGIGQISSEVPQNLSASRPQDRQFILSSKKLLLSDSGFYLCAWSRAGELFFGEGSRLTVL.

The chain joins TRBV6-5 to TRBJ1-5, with D possibly being TRBD1 (5 bases). The length of the CDR3 is 15 residues. Germline-derived CDR1 and CDR2 are MNHEY and SVGAGI. The ends were cut back, 5 bases at V and 0 bases at J, with 11 bases in the middle. In DNA, the CDR3 is TGTGCCAGCAGTATCGACAGTTATAGCAATCAGCCCCAGCATTTT. It encodes CASSIDSYSNQPQHF.

The gene calls are TRBV28 and TRBJ1-1; D gene unclear. Germline lookup yields CDR1 MDHEN and CDR2 SYDVKM. The CDR3 runs to 14 residues. V gave up 6 bases and J gave up 0 bases, with 11 bases separating them. CDR3 region: CASSPRSMNTEAFF. The CDR3, as DNA: TGTGCCAGCAGCCCGAGGTCCATGAACACTGAAGCTTTCTTT. The full variable domain, its missing parts supplied by reference TRBV28 and TRBJ1-1, is DVKVTQSSRYLVKRTGEKVFLECVQDMDHENMFWYRQDPGLGLRLIYFSYDVKMKEKGDIPEGYSVSREKKERFSLILESASTNQTSMYLCASSPRSMNTEAFFGQGTRLTVV.

J is TRBJ2-7 and V is TRBV10-3; 9 nucleotides line up with TRBD1. Germline CDR1 reads ENHRY; CDR2 reads SYGVKD. The CDR3 runs 13 residues. J gave up 5 bases and V 6 bases, and 5 bases lay outside the gene matches. Written as DNA, the CDR3 is TGTGCCATCAGCTGGACAGGGGAAGACGAGCAGTACTTC. The encoded protein is CAISWTGEDEQYF.

The J gene is TRBJ2-6, the V gene TRBV27; D ambiguous. Per the germline V gene, CDR1 is MNHEY and CDR2 is SMNVEV (reference sequence). The length of the CDR3 is 16 residues. V lost 0 bases, J lost 0 bases, and 6 bases lay in between. CDR3 sequence reads: CASSLSPGSGANVLTF. CDR3 coding DNA: TGTGCCAGCAGTTTATCCCCCGGCTCTGGGGCCAACGTCCTGACTTTC.